The entry below describes one T cell receptor beta chain. From the 5' RACE reads, TCRdb called clonotypes with MiXCR, one entry per CDR3 protein. The repertoire includes under 65,000 distinct CDR3 sequences, 25% to 30% of them detected once, and 3.2% sits in the top ten. The sample consisted of tumor-infiltrating memory CD4+ T cells sorted from the breast tumor. Described subset: memory CD4+ T cells, CD4+CD45RO+CD25-. This TCR derives from a female donor with breast cancer.

CDR3 sequence reads: CSVVEDNRINTF. The CDR3 DNA sequence: TGCAGCGTTGTTGAAGACAACAGGATAAACACCTTC. The chain is built from TRBV29-1 and TRBJ1-2, with a weak D call TRBD1 (5 bases). Deletions cut 4 bases from V and 12 bases from J, with 18 bases between. CDR1 is SQVTM, CDR2 ANQGSEA, per germline. The CDR3 has 12 amino acids.